The next 19 T cell receptor beta chains were all read from a single sample in a study of blood T cell repertoires in COVID-19. The table came from immunoSEQ multiplex PCR; TCRdb's copy has only in-frame clones and leaves some out. The data hold under 350,000 clones, with 85% to 90% observed a single time. Material: PBMCs or T cells enriched from blood (not recorded which). Source of these receptors: a woman aged 60-70 years who had recovered from COVID-19.

This clone was counted between two and nine times. The chain couples TRBV9 to TRBJ2-5; 7 bases align to TRBD2. Unmatched junction bases numbered 10, after V lost 4 bases and J lost 4 bases. Germline CDR1 and CDR2: SGDLS and YYNGEE. CDR3 length equals 15 residues. The DNA of the CDR3 is TGTGCCAGCAGCCCCGCAGCGGGGACGGGAGAGACCCAGTACTTC. It encodes CASSPAAGTGETQYF.

The count of this clone is one. Other nucleotide sequences from this sample produce the same CDR3. This chain links TRBV12-3 or TRBV12-4 with TRBJ2-7, with a weak D call TRBD1 (6 bases). This CDR3 has 13 residues. The V end was cut by 3 bases, the J end by 3 bases, with 9 bases between. The CDR3 sequence: CASSLGRGYEQYF. The CDR3 bases are TGTGCCAGCAGTTTGGGCAGGGGCTACGAGCAGTACTTC.

The chain employs TRBV5-1 and TRBJ2-2; 9 nucleotides align to TRBD1. CDR1 SGHRS and CDR2 YFSETQ come from the germline V gene. Unmatched junction bases numbered 4, after V lost 0 bases and J lost 4 bases. CDR3 length: 16 amino acids. CDR3 nucleotides: TGCGCCAGCAGCTTGGGGGGACAGGGAATCACCGGGGAGCTGTTTTTT. This codes for CASSLGGQGITGELFF.

The CDR3 sequence is CASSESGGATGELFF. The CDR3 DNA reads TGCGCCAGCAGTGAGTCGGGGGGAGCCACCGGGGAGCTGTTTTTT. The J gene is TRBJ2-2, the V gene TRBV10-2, with D perhaps TRBD2 (6 bases). Germline CDR1 is WSHSY and CDR2 is SAAADI. The CDR3 loop spans 15 amino acids. Trimming took 0 bases from V and 4 from J, leaving 9 bases between them.

V usage is TRBV28 and J usage is TRBJ2-7, with 10 bases fitting TRBD2. V was pared by 5 bases and J by 2 bases, with 6 bases of the junction left unmatched. Germline V lookup: CDR1 MDHEN, CDR2 SYDVKM. The CDR3 has 15 amino acids. The CDR3 reads CASSPSGRPAYEQYF. For the CDR3, the DNA is TGTGCCAGCAGTCCTAGCGGGAGACCCGCCTACGAGCAGTACTTC.

The rearrangement links TRBV2 to TRBJ1-2; D uncertain. With 0 bases removed from V and 9 bases from J, the gap between germline ends came to 11 bases. Germline CDR1 SNHLY, CDR2 FYNNEI. The CDR3 contains 13 residues. CDR3 sequence: CASSEALRGRYTF. CDR3 bases: TGTGCCAGCAGTGAAGCGCTACGGGGTCGCTACACCTTC.

The chain has TRBV3-1 (or the pseudogene TRBV3-2) and TRBJ2-2, with 9 positions matching TRBD1. The V gene's germline CDR1 is LGHDT and CDR2 YNNKEL (reference sequence). After removal of 10 bases from V and 7 bases from J, the junction contained 7 bases not matched to a gene. The CDR3 spans 13 residues. The CDR3 protein is CATRTGVIGELFF. CDR3 nucleotides: TGTGCCACCCGGACAGGGGTTATCGGGGAGCTGTTTTTT.

V and J are TRBV9 and TRBJ2-1; D may be TRBD2 (6 bases). The germline V gene has CDR1 SGDLS and CDR2 YYNGEE. Trimming took 3 bases from V and 7 from J, leaving 11 bases between them. The CDR3 is 13 amino acids. The CDR3 loop reads CASSGLGMNEQFF. The CDR3 DNA reads as TGTGCCAGCAGCGGACTAGGTATGAATGAGCAGTTCTTC.

This clone has more than one count but fewer than ten. The chain is built from TRBV4-1 and TRBJ2-7; TRBD2 agrees at 11 bases. The CDR3 runs to 16 residues. Germline lookup yields CDR1 MGHRA and CDR2 YSYEKL. V trimming: 3 bases; J trimming: 2 bases; junction bases outside the gene matches: 6. CDR3 coding DNA: TGCGCCAGCAGCCACGGGACTAGCGGTTTCACCTACGAGCAGTACTTC. Translating gives CASSHGTSGFTYEQYF.

This rearrangement joins TRBV6-5 to TRBJ1-2; perhaps TRBD1 as D (5 bases). Germline CDR1 MNHEY, CDR2 SVGAGI. The CDR3 totals 13 residues. Deletions cut 1 base from V and 6 bases from J, with 9 bases between. This CDR3 is CASSYFQGDGYTF. The CDR3 nucleotides read TGTGCCAGCAGTTACTTCCAGGGCGATGGCTACACCTTC.

The chain couples TRBV3-1 (or the pseudogene TRBV3-2) to TRBJ2-3; tentative D call: TRBD2 (5 bases). The CDR3 runs to 15 residues. CDR1 is LGHDT and CDR2 is YNNKEL in the germline V gene (reference sequence). The ends were cut back, 4 bases at V and 2 bases at J, with 13 bases in the middle. The CDR3 is CASSLSDFSTDTQYF. DNA for the CDR3: TGTGCCAGCAGCCTCTCGGACTTCTCCACAGATACGCAGTATTTT.

The chain is built from TRBV6-5 and TRBJ1-5; D call uncertain. The CDR3 totals 12 residues. V gave up 2 bases and J gave up 7 bases, with 6 bases separating them. From germline, CDR1 is MNHEY and CDR2 SVGAGI. CDR3 amino acids: CASSYPGQPQHF. The CDR3 nucleotides read TGTGCCAGCAGTTACCCCGGGCAGCCCCAGCATTTT.

The chain carries TRBV28 and TRBJ1-5, with 9 positions matching TRBD1. Germline-derived CDR1 and CDR2 are MDHEN and SYDVKM. CDR3 size: 16 residues. After removal of 7 bases from V and 7 bases from J, the junction contained 14 bases not matched to a gene. The CDR3: CASKEAGTGWGQPQHF. The DNA for the CDR3 is TGTGCCAGCAAAGAAGCCGGGACAGGGTGGGGACAGCCCCAGCATTTT. The full variable domain, in which reference TRBV28 and TRBJ1-5 provide the parts outside the CDR3, is DVKVTQSSRYLVKRTGEKVFLECVQDMDHENMFWYRQDPGLGLRLIYFSYDVKMKEKGDIPEGYSVSREKKERFSLILESASTNQTSMYLCASKEAGTGWGQPQHFGDGTRLSIL.

This chain uses TRBV4-1 with TRBJ2-3; 11 nucleotides agree with TRBD2. Germline CDR1 reads MGHRA; CDR2 reads YSYEKL. J was trimmed by 4 bases and V by 1 base; bases with no gene match: 4. CDR3 length equals 16 residues. This CDR3 is CASSQGIAGGPDTQYF. The CDR3 DNA is TGCGCCAGCAGCCAAGGTATAGCGGGAGGGCCAGATACGCAGTATTTT.

The chain links TRBV2 to TRBJ1-4, with D possibly TRBD1 on 5 matching bases. This CDR3 contains 12 residues. V dropped 7 bases and J dropped 12 bases, with 15 bases sitting between them. Germline assignment: CDR1 SNHLY and CDR2 FYNNEI. The chain's CDR3 is CASTKEGVELFF. The CDR3, as DNA: TGTGCCAGCACCAAAGAAGGGGTAGAACTGTTTTTT.

The chain combines TRBV11-2 with TRBJ1-1; 9 bases are a match to TRBD1. There are 15 residues in the CDR3. In germline, CDR1 is SGHAT, CDR2 FQNNGV. The V gene end was trimmed by 3 bases and the J gene end by 4 bases; junction bases not matched to a gene: 6. The CDR3 loop reads CASSFMDRGVTEAFF. CDR3 nucleotides: TGTGCCAGCAGCTTTATGGACAGGGGAGTCACTGAAGCTTTCTTT.

The rearrangement joins TRBV7-9 to TRBJ1-1; possibly TRBD1 for D (6 bases). This CDR3 has 14 residues. Deletions cut 3 bases from V and 6 bases from J, with 14 bases between. Per the germline V gene, CDR1 is SEHNR and CDR2 is FQNEAQ (reference sequence). CDR3 region: CASSFTGLGAEAFF. CDR3 in DNA: TGTGCCAGCAGCTTCACAGGGTTGGGAGCTGAAGCTTTCTTT.

This sequence joins TRBV4-1 and TRBJ1-1, with 7 bases lining up with TRBD1. With V trimmed by 3 bases and J by 0 bases, 7 bases remained unmatched. Germline lookup yields CDR1 MGHRA and CDR2 YSYEKL. This CDR3 spans 16 amino acids. As DNA, the CDR3 is TGCGCCAGCAGCCAGGATCCGGGACAGATGAACACTGAAGCTTTCTTT. This encodes CASSQDPGQMNTEAFF.

The J gene is TRBJ2-5, the V gene TRBV2, with D uncertain. V lost 0 bases and J 3 bases, leaving 8 bases between the germline ends. Germline V CDR1 and CDR2: SNHLY, FYNNEI. This CDR3 contains 14 residues. CDR3 nucleotides: TGTGCCAGCAGTGAAGCGCACAGAGAAGAGACCCAGTACTTC. Translation: CASSEAHREETQYF.